This entry lists 20 T cell receptor beta chains sequenced from one sample in a study of human T cells and chemical hapten exposure. Each CDR3 protein gets one entry after TCRdb re-called the RACE reads with MiXCR. The repertoire holds over 75,000 distinct CDR3 sequences, with approximately 10% as singletons. Time point indicated: patch test 3, about 24 weeks after DPC sensitization. Treatment of the sample: therapeutic diphenylcyclopropenone sensitization with weekly scalp DPC. The sequenced sample was whole blood, obtained in connection with sensitization to the hapten diphenylcyclopropenone (DPC). The receptors were sampled from a woman between 25 and 40 years old with alopecia areata. Some clones in this sample may be carry-over from other donors' samples.

This clonotype has a handful of counts. The gene calls are TRBV6-2 or TRBV6-3 and TRBJ2-7; 7 nucleotides line up with TRBD1. Germline V gene data show CDR1 as MNHEY and CDR2 as SVGEGT. V was pared by 4 bases and J by 1 base, with 4 bases of the junction left unmatched. This CDR3 is 14 amino acids long. The CDR3 here is CASSLTGSSYEQYF. CDR3 sequence (DNA): TGTGCCAGCAGTTTGACAGGGTCTTCCTACGAGCAGTACTTC.

The chain joins TRBV6-2 or TRBV6-3 to TRBJ2-2; D perhaps matches TRBD2 (5 bases). Between the trimmed V and J ends, which lost 7 bases and 0 bases, there was a span of 12 bases. CDR3 length: 15 residues. The germline gives CDR1 MNHEY, CDR2 SVGEGT. The CDR3: CASTRLLSNTGELFF. The CDR3 nucleotides are TGTGCCAGCACCAGACTATTGTCGAACACCGGGGAGCTGTTTTTT.

This clonotype was found many times. The genes are TRBV3-1 and TRBJ2-2; 11 positions agree with TRBD1. The CDR3 length is 15 residues. V lost 5 bases to trimming and J lost 5 bases; unmatched junction nucleotides: 4. CDR1 and CDR2 from the germline V gene are LGHDT and YNNKEL (reference sequence). The CDR3 spells CASSYGTGGTGELFF. As DNA, the CDR3 is TGTGCCAGCAGCTACGGGACAGGGGGGACCGGGGAGCTGTTTTTT.

This clonotype was recorded at least ten times. The chain joins TRBV28 to TRBJ2-3; 7 bases map to TRBD1. This CDR3 contains 17 residues. Germline trimming cut 3 bases from V and 2 bases from J; bases unmatched to any gene: 11. Germline V gene data show CDR1 as MDHEN and CDR2 as SYDVKM. The CDR3 nucleotides read TGTGCCAGCAGTTTTTCCGGACAGGCGACTCACACAGATACGCAGTATTTT. It specifies CASSFSGQATHTDTQYF. Drawing the rest from reference TRBV28 and TRBJ2-3, the complete variable domain is DVKVTQSSRYLVKRTGEKVFLECVQDMDHENMFWYRQDPGLGLRLIYFSYDVKMKEKGDIPEGYSVSREKKERFSLILESASTNQTSMYLCASSFSGQATHTDTQYFGPGTRLTVL.

About this clonotype itself: A clone one base away is much larger, so this may be a read error. The rearrangement links TRBV6-6 to TRBJ2-5, with 8 positions matching TRBD2. The germline V gene has CDR1 MNHNY and CDR2 SVGAGI (reference sequence). CDR3 length equals 16 residues. The CDR3 DNA reads TGTGCCAGAAGTTCGTTTTCGGGGACTAGTCAAGAGACCCAGTACTTC. This gives the protein CARSSFSGTSQETQYF.

This clonotype has a count of ten or more. This sequence joins TRBV4-1 and TRBJ1-2, with 10 nucleotides matching TRBD1. CDR3 length equals 15 residues. V shed 5 bases, J shed 5 bases, and the junction held 8 bases outside the gene matches. Germline V CDR1 and CDR2: MGHRA, YSYEKL. CDR3 nucleotides: TGCGCCAGCAGCTATAGACAGGGGGCGCAATATGGCTACACCTTC. It translates to CASSYRQGAQYGYTF.

This clonotype came up a few times. The rearrangement uses TRBV9 and TRBJ1-3, with a tentative D call TRBD1 (5 bases). CDR1 and CDR2 (germline): SGDLS, YYNGEE. The CDR3 runs 14 residues. The ends were cut back, 0 bases at V and 4 bases at J, with 8 bases in the middle. CDR3 DNA: TGTGCCAGCAGCGTAGCGGGGGACGGAAACACCATATATTTT. This codes for CASSVAGDGNTIYF.

This clonotype was seen a handful of times. This chain links TRBV20-1 with TRBJ2-7; the match to TRBD2 covers 14 bases. The germline V gene has CDR1 DFQATT and CDR2 SNEGSKA (reference sequence). V trimming: 8 bases; J trimming: 1 base; junction bases outside the gene matches: 22. The CDR3 is made up of 20 amino acids. CDR3 DNA: TGCAGTCCTCAAAGGTCAGCCGGGACTAGCGGGAGTCATCGGTCCTACGAGCAGTACTTC. It encodes CSPQRSAGTSGSHRSYEQYF.

This clonotype was observed a few times. This chain links TRBV5-6 with TRBJ1-2; 7 nucleotides agree with TRBD1. Looked up from germline, CDR1 is SGHDT and CDR2 is YYEEEE. With V trimmed by 2 bases and J by 6 bases, 7 bases remained unmatched. This CDR3 contains 14 residues. CDR3 DNA: TGTGCCAGCAGCTTCAGACAGGGCGTACATGGCTACACCTTC. Translating it yields CASSFRQGVHGYTF.

This clonotype has only a few counts. The J gene is TRBJ1-5, the V gene TRBV28, with D possibly matching TRBD1 (5 bases). CDR3 size: 13 residues. Germline lookup yields CDR1 MDHEN and CDR2 SYDVKM. The V and J ends lost 11 bases and 0 bases respectively, with 11 bases between them. The CDR3 spells CAWGGYSNQPQHF. The CDR3 region has the DNA TGTGCCTGGGGCGGTTATAGCAATCAGCCCCAGCATTTT.

The gene calls are TRBV29-1 and TRBJ1-5; possibly TRBD1 for D (5 bases). The CDR3 is 13 amino acids. Germline-derived CDR1 and CDR2 are SQVTM and ANQGSEA. V dropped 5 bases and J dropped 3 bases, with 11 bases sitting between them. This CDR3 reads CSVTPGINQPQHF. CDR3 DNA: TGCAGCGTTACGCCAGGGATCAATCAGCCCCAGCATTTT.

This clonotype was seen only a few times. The chain links TRBV5-5 to TRBJ2-7; a possible D gene is TRBD2 (6 bases). The CDR3 has 14 amino acids. CDR1 is SGHKS and CDR2 is YYEKEE in the germline V gene (reference sequence). V was clipped by 3 bases and J by 2 bases, with 12 bases between them. The chain's CDR3 is CASSSEAGPYEQYF. CDR3 nucleotide sequence: TGTGCCAGCAGCTCTGAGGCGGGACCCTACGAGCAGTACTTC.

The chain carries TRBV28 and TRBJ2-1; D gene ambiguous. V lost 6 bases and J 10 bases, leaving 16 bases between the germline ends. Germline lookup yields CDR1 MDHEN and CDR2 SYDVKM. This CDR3 spans 13 amino acids. CDR3 DNA: TGTGCCAGCAGGTCAGGACCTCCAACCGAGCAGTTCTTC. Its protein is CASRSGPPTEQFF. The full variable domain, rest sourced from reference TRBV28 and TRBJ2-1, is DVKVTQSSRYLVKRTGEKVFLECVQDMDHENMFWYRQDPGLGLRLIYFSYDVKMKEKGDIPEGYSVSREKKERFSLILESASTNQTSMYLCASRSGPPTEQFFGPGTRLTVL.

This clonotype was seen ten or more times. The chain combines TRBV6-1 with TRBJ1-2, with D perhaps TRBD1 (6 bases). The V gene's germline CDR1 is MNHNS and CDR2 SASEGT. Trimming removed 2 bases at V and 4 bases at J, with 14 bases between. The CDR3 totals 15 residues. The CDR3 sequence: CASSELPGGGYGYTF. DNA of the CDR3: TGTGCCAGCAGTGAATTGCCCGGGGGCGGCTATGGCTACACCTTC.

There are a few counts of this clonotype. CDR3 region: CASSLVEDSNQPQHF. CDR3 DNA: TGTGCCAGCTCACTTGTTGAGGACAGCAATCAGCCCCAGCATTTT. The V gene is TRBV18, the J gene TRBJ1-5; D is ambiguous. Between the trimmed V and J ends, which lost 4 bases and 1 base, there was a span of 11 bases. This CDR3 has 15 residues. In germline, CDR1 is KGHSH, CDR2 LQKENI.

V gene TRBV4-1 combines with J gene TRBJ1-2; no definite D call. Trimming took 1 base from V and 8 from J, leaving 8 bases between them. The CDR3 is 12 residues long. Germline V gene sequence: CDR1 MGHRA, CDR2 YSYEKL. The CDR3, as DNA: TGCGCCAGCAGCCAAGCTGCTGGCGGCTACACCTTC. Amino acids: CASSQAAGGYTF.

The sample holds many counts of this clonotype. V usage is TRBV27 and J usage is TRBJ1-4; possibly TRBD1 for D (5 bases). Germline V CDR1 and CDR2: MNHEY, SMNVEV (reference sequence). CDR3 length: 15 amino acids. V was clipped by 0 bases and J by 6 bases, with 11 bases between them. The CDR3 is CASSLSPGGYEKLFF. CDR3 DNA: TGTGCCAGCAGTTTATCGCCCGGGGGTTATGAAAAACTGTTTTTT.

At least ten counts were recorded for this clonotype. The chain uses TRBV7-9 and TRBJ1-1, with D unresolved. V lost 3 bases and J lost 0, with 5 bases in between. Germline values: CDR1 SEHNR, CDR2 FQNEAQ (reference sequence). The CDR3 has 13 amino acids. The CDR3 reads CASSFELNTEAFF. CDR3 coding DNA: TGTGCCAGCAGCTTCGAGCTGAACACTGAAGCTTTCTTT.

This clonotype was found a few times. V gene TRBV18 combines with J gene TRBJ2-5; TRBD1 matches 9 bases. Germline V lookup: CDR1 KGHSH, CDR2 LQKENI. This CDR3 comprises 15 residues. V gave up 0 bases and J gave up 5 bases; unmatched junction bases: 4. In DNA, the CDR3 is TGTGCCAGCTCACCACCGACAGGGGGGAGCGAGACCCAGTACTTC. As protein: CASSPPTGGSETQYF.

This clonotype has a handful of counts. V usage is TRBV28 and J usage is TRBJ2-7; 9 positions agree with TRBD2. The CDR3 has 12 residues. V lost 6 bases to trimming and J lost 3 bases; unmatched junction nucleotides: 0. Per germline, CDR1 MDHEN and CDR2 SYDVKM. The CDR3 DNA reads TGTGCCAGCAGGACTAGCGGCTACGAGCAGTACTTC. Protein: CASRTSGYEQYF. Variable domain in full (rest from reference TRBV28 and TRBJ2-7): DVKVTQSSRYLVKRTGEKVFLECVQDMDHENMFWYRQDPGLGLRLIYFSYDVKMKEKGDIPEGYSVSREKKERFSLILESASTNQTSMYLCASRTSGYEQYFGPGTRLTVT.